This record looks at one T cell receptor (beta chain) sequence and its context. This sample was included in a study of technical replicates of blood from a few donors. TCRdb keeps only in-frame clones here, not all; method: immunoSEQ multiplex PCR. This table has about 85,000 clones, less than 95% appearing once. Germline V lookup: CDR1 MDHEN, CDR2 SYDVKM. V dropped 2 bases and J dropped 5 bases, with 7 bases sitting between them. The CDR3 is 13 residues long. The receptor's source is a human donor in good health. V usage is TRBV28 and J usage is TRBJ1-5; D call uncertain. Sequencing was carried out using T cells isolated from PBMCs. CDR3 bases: TGTGCCAGCAGTTTAGACGGGGATCAGCCCCAGCATTTT. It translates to CASSLDGDQPQHF.